This T cell receptor beta chain appears in the sequencing data of a study of shared clonotypes between healthy human individuals. Of note for this clone: Other DNA sequences in this specimen translate into the identical CDR3.

Adult Caucasians living in Nashville, Tennessee made up all of the donors. A CD45RA+ naive subset and a CD45RA-negative memory subset were split from CD4+ cells. The CDR3 runs 14 residues. Germline V lookup: CDR1 MNHEY, CDR2 SVGAGI. The ends were cut back, 0 bases at V and 4 bases at J, with 10 bases in the middle. Across several immunoSEQ plates, the genomic DNA of each subset was split evenly. The authors loaded around 220 ng DNA, roughly 27,000 T cell genomes, into sorted-subset replicate PCRs. The repertoire was sequenced with immunoSEQ multiplex PCR; TCRdb's copy has only in-frame clones and lacks some. The profile shows some 2.3 million clones, just over 90% of them singletons.

The sample was naive CD4+ T cells from PBMCs. Regarding subset: CD45RA+ positively selected. The clonotype comes from a man aged 18 to 29 in good health. Some clones in this sample may be carry-over from other donors' samples. V and J are TRBV6-5 and TRBJ2-7, with D perhaps TRBD1 (7 bases). This CDR3 reads CASSYSTGTYEQYF. The CDR3 DNA sequence: TGTGCCAGCAGTTACTCGACAGGGACTTACGAGCAGTACTTC.